This is a list of T cell receptor beta chains from one sample in a study of response to subunit inactivated influenza vaccine. TCRdb processed the RT-PCR reads anew with MiXCR; each CDR3 protein has one entry. Altogether around 650,000 distinct CDR3 sequences are present, approximately 14% being singletons, with the ten largest covering more than 9%. Sample: PBMCs from blood, taken 11 to 12 days after vaccination. The receptors shown here come from a man between 45 and 60 years old who received an inactivated influenza vaccine. CDR3s include the opening cysteine and the closing phenylalanine or tryptophan. The D gene is left open where the match is weak. Expanded clones are given a class, and other clones once, few, many or no size at all.

j_call d_call clone_size v_call cdr3_nt cdr3_aa
TRBJ1-1 . many TRBV20-1 TGCAGTGCTAAAAAGACGGTGAAGACTGAAGCTTTCTTT CSAKKTVKTEAFF
TRBJ2-2 . few TRBV4-2 TGTGCCAGCAGCCCCCGGGCGGAGAACACCGGGGAGCTGTTTTTT CASSPRAENTGELFF
TRBJ2-7 . few TRBV19 TGTGCCAGTAGTTCCAGGCCAGGGTCCTACGAGCAGTACTTC CASSSRPGSYEQYF
TRBJ2-7 . . TRBV3-1 TGTGCCAGCAGCCAGCTGAGCGTAGGCTACGAGCAGTACTTC CASSQLSVGYEQYF
TRBJ1-1 TRBD1 . TRBV7-9 TGTGCCAGCAGCGCTCAGTCAGGGGGCACTGAAGCTTTCTTT CASSAQSGGTEAFF
TRBJ1-1 . once TRBV5-4 TGTGCCAGCAGCTCGGGTTGGGGGGCTGGCACTGAAGCTTTCTTT CASSSGWGAGTEAFF
TRBJ2-1 TRBD2 . TRBV24-1 TGTGCCACCAGTGATTCGGTACTAGCGGGAGGCTCCTACAATGAGCAGTTCTTC CATSDSVLAGGSYNEQFF
TRBJ2-3 TRBD2 . TRBV7-6 TGTGCCAGCTACCCCGGGGGGAGCACAGATACGCAGTATTTT CASYPGGSTDTQYF
TRBJ2-6 . many TRBV11-2 TGTGCCAGCAGCCCTTCCGGAAGTCAGTACGTCTCTGGGGCCAACGTCCTGACTTTC CASSPSGSQYVSGANVLTF
TRBJ2-2 . few TRBV6-2/TRBV6-3 TGTGCCAGCAGTACAGTGGCGAACACCGGGGAGCTGTTTTTT CASSTVANTGELFF
TRBJ1-5 TRBD1 . TRBV7-2 TGTGCCAGCAGCGAACGACAGGGTCTTTTCAATCAGCCCCAGCATTTT CASSERQGLFNQPQHF
TRBJ2-5 . . TRBV6-6 TGTGCCAGCAGTTACCTGGGAAGAGAGACCCAGTACTTC CASSYLGRETQYF
TRBJ1-3 . many TRBV7-2 TGTGCCAGCAGCTTAGGGAACTCTGGAAACACCATATATTTT CASSLGNSGNTIYF
TRBJ2-1 TRBD2 . TRBV5-1 TGCGCCAGCAGCGGGACTAGCGGGAGATATGACTACAATGAGCAGTTCTTC CASSGTSGRYDYNEQFF
TRBJ2-7 . few TRBV6-6 TGTGCCAGCAGTTACGCGGGACAGTCAGAGCAGTACTTC CASSYAGQSEQYF
TRBJ2-1 . . TRBV4-3 TGCGCCAGCAGTTATTGGACCTCCAATGAGCAGTTCTTC CASSYWTSNEQFF
TRBJ2-7 . few TRBV7-8 TGTGCCAGCAGCCAGGCCCGGGAATACAGCCGGAGGAAGCAGTACTTC CASSQAREYSRRKQYF
TRBJ2-5 . few TRBV7-9 TGTGCCAGCAGCAACACCGGGACTGAGGGGACCCAGTACTTC CASSNTGTEGTQYF
TRBJ2-1 . once TRBV4-2 TGTGCCAGCAGCCGAGAGAGATACCCGGACAATGAGCAGTTCTTC CASSRERYPDNEQFF
TRBJ2-5 TRBD2 few TRBV11-3 TGTGCCAGCAGCATAAGACTAGCGGGGGTTGAGACCCAGTACTTC CASSIRLAGVETQYF
TRBJ2-2 . few TRBV2 TGTGCCAGCAGTCCGAGGCATGTGACCGGGGAGCTGTTTTTT CASSPRHVTGELFF
TRBJ2-7 TRBD1 few TRBV5-1 TGCGCCAGCAGTTGGGACAGATCCTTTTACGAGCAGTACTTC CASSWDRSFYEQYF
TRBJ2-3 TRBD1 . TRBV7-9 TGTGCCAGCAGCCGAACAGGGGCAGATACGCAGTATTTT CASSRTGADTQYF
TRBJ1-3 . . TRBV21-1 TGTGCCAGCAGCAAATGTGCACGTCCCGGAACCACCATATATTTT CASSKCARPGTTIYF
TRBJ1-2 . . TRBV28 TGTGCCAGCAGTCCCCTTTGGGGGTCCTATGGCTACACCTTC CASSPLWGSYGYTF
TRBJ2-1 TRBD1 once TRBV10-3 TGTGCCATCGGACAGGAGCCCGACAATGAGCAGTTCTTC CAIGQEPDNEQFF